Listed below are T cell receptor beta chains from one sample, sequenced in a study of T cell responses to AZD1222 COVID-19 vaccine. The protocol was immunoSEQ multiplex PCR, while the TCRdb copy is restricted to in-frame clones and leaves out a portion. Among approximately 150,000 clones listed, roughly 90% were seen once. The source was peripheral blood, collected 28 days after the second dose of the MenACWY control vaccine. These receptors originate from an adult who received the MenACWY meningococcal vaccine as a control. Each CDR3 is given with its conserved first and last residue. D genes are given only for firm matches. Where a row states a size, it is once, few, many or the class of an expanded clone; other rows omit it.

V gene	clone size	D gene	J gene	CDR3 protein	CDR3 DNA
TRBV9	NA	NA	TRBJ2-3	CASSGDIGQTTDTQYF	TGTGCCAGCAGCGGAGACATCGGACAAACCACAGATACGCAGTATTTT
TRBV9	NA	NA	TRBJ2-2	CASSPSDRPTGELFF	TGTGCCAGCAGCCCCAGCGACAGACCCACCGGGGAGCTGTTTTTT
TRBV28	NA	NA	TRBJ1-2	CASNTERGFGYGYTF	TGTGCCAGCAACACGGAACGGGGTTTTGGCTATGGCTACACCTTC
TRBV19	NA	TRBD1	TRBJ2-3	CASSAGGWSDTQYF	TGTGCCAGTAGTGCAGGGGGCTGGTCAGATACGCAGTATTTT
TRBV5-6	NA	NA	TRBJ1-6	CASSETGSPLHF	TGTGCCAGCAGCGAGACAGGTTCACCCCTCCACTTT
TRBV12-3/TRBV12-4	many	NA	TRBJ1-6	CASGSRNSPLHF	TGTGCCAGCGGGAGCCGCAATTCACCCCTCCACTTT
TRBV7-9	NA	NA	TRBJ1-2	CASSPSGAPHRYTF	TGTGCCAGCAGCCCCTCTGGAGCCCCCCATCGCTACACCTTC
TRBV7-3	NA	NA	TRBJ1-1	CASSLTGHAGGVEAFF	TGTGCCAGCAGCTTAACGGGACACGCGGGTGGCGTTGAAGCTTTCTTT
TRBV5-6	NA	NA	TRBJ1-2	CASSFLDTDNYGYTF	TGTGCCAGCAGCTTTCTTGACACAGATAACTATGGCTACACCTTC
TRBV28	NA	NA	TRBJ1-2	CASRTQLGTVYGYTF	TGTGCCAGCAGAACTCAACTCGGGACGGTGTATGGCTACACCTTC
TRBV7-7	NA	NA	TRBJ2-5	CASSTLGPEETQYF	TGTGCTAGCAGCACCCTGGGACCTGAAGAGACCCAGTACTTC
TRBV5-1	NA	NA	TRBJ1-6	CASSLDVLPAQLHF	TGCGCCAGCAGCCTAGACGTCCTTCCGGCACAACTCCACTTT
TRBV14	NA	TRBD2	TRBJ2-1	CASSLLAGANNEQFF	TGTGCCAGCAGCCTACTAGCGGGAGCAAACAATGAGCAGTTCTTC
TRBV11-2	NA	TRBD1	TRBJ1-2	CASSLMGYRGFYGYTF	TGTGCCAGCAGCTTAATGGGTTACAGGGGCTTCTATGGCTACACCTTC
TRBV5-5	NA	NA	TRBJ1-1	CASSLLGALAEAFF	TGTGCCAGCAGCTTGTTAGGGGCTCTGGCTGAAGCTTTCTTT
TRBV2	NA	TRBD1	TRBJ2-1	CASSGRTGGNHNEQFF	TGTGCCAGCAGTGGGAGGACAGGGGGGAACCACAATGAGCAGTTCTTC
TRBV13	NA	NA	TRBJ2-1	CASSLGARRGDKQFF	TGTGCCAGCAGCTTAGGGGCCAGGAGGGGGGATAAGCAGTTCTTC
TRBV3-1/TRBV3-2	NA	NA	TRBJ2-7	CASSPHREGVEQYF	TGTGCCAGCAGCCCCCACAGGGAAGGGGTCGAGCAGTACTTC
TRBV7-9	NA	NA	TRBJ2-1	CASSLGSRGDEQFF	TGTGCCAGCAGCTTAGGAAGTCGCGGAGACGAGCAGTTCTTC
TRBV28	NA	TRBD1	TRBJ1-6	CASTPGQALSYNSPLHF	TGTGCCAGCACTCCGGGACAGGCCCTCTCCTATAATTCACCCCTCCACTTT
TRBV21-1	NA	NA	TRBJ2-5	CASSTDRVDGETQYF	TGTGCCAGCAGCACCGACAGGGTTGACGGCGAGACCCAGTACTTC
TRBV9	NA	TRBD2	TRBJ2-5	CASSVSGGVGETQYF	TGTGCCAGCAGCGTCAGCGGGGGGGTTGGAGAGACCCAGTACTTC
TRBV9	NA	TRBD1	TRBJ1-4	CASSGYRGNEKLFF	TGTGCCAGCAGCGGTTACAGGGGGAATGAAAAACTGTTTTTT
TRBV2	NA	NA	TRBJ1-1	CASSLGGNTEAFF	TGTGCCAGCAGCTTAGGGGGGAACACTGAAGCTTTCTTT
TRBV4-2	NA	TRBD2	TRBJ2-5	CASSQAGTSGGYQETQYF	TGTGCCAGCAGCCAGGCCGGGACTAGCGGGGGGTATCAAGAGACCCAGTACTTC
TRBV28	NA	NA	TRBJ1-6	CASRQSYNSPLHF	TGTGCCAGTCGACAGTCCTATAATTCACCCCTCCACTTT
TRBV30	NA	NA	TRBJ1-5	CAWSAGGEQPQHF	TGTGCCTGGAGTGCCGGGGGGGAACAGCCCCAGCATTTT
TRBV7-9	NA	TRBD1	TRBJ1-1	CASSRTPQGSAAFF	TGTGCCAGCAGCCGAACTCCACAGGGGTCCGCGGCTTTCTTT
TRBV19	NA	NA	TRBJ2-7	CASSQQGATYEQYF	TGTGCCAGTAGTCAGCAGGGCGCTACCTACGAGCAGTACTTC
TRBV29-1	NA	NA	TRBJ2-6	CSVGYAGANVLTF	TGCAGCGTTGGGTACGCCGGGGCCAACGTCCTGACTTTC
TRBV9	NA	TRBD2	TRBJ2-1	CASSGTSGLYNEQFF	TGTGCCAGCAGCGGTACTAGCGGCCTCTACAATGAGCAGTTCTTC
TRBV11-3	NA	NA	TRBJ2-2	CASSPRTGELFF	TGTGCCAGCAGCCCCCGGACAGGGGAGCTGTTTTTT
TRBV6-5	NA	NA	TRBJ1-3	CASSLGPPAYGNTIYF	TGTGCCAGCAGTTTAGGACCTCCGGCGTATGGAAACACCATATATTTT
TRBV30	NA	NA	TRBJ1-5	CAWSGEGWGNQPQHF	TGTGCCTGGAGTGGTGAAGGGTGGGGCAATCAGCCCCAGCATTTT
TRBV6-5	NA	TRBD1	TRBJ1-4	CASRVQGGQEKLFF	TGTGCCAGCAGGGTACAGGGGGGGCAAGAAAAACTGTTTTTT
TRBV28	NA	NA	TRBJ2-7	CAPDPPPSYEQYF	TGTGCCCCAGATCCCCCTCCCTCCTACGAGCAGTACTTC
TRBV29-1	NA	NA	TRBJ1-2	CSVTEAGRGGYGYTF	TGCAGCGTTACGGAAGCAGGGCGAGGCGGCTATGGCTACACCTTC
TRBV19	NA	NA	TRBJ2-3	CASSRTTPGPDTQYF	TGTGCCAGTAGTAGGACAACCCCCGGCCCAGATACGCAGTATTTT
TRBV19	NA	TRBD1	TRBJ2-4	CASSISSGQGNIQYF	TGTGCCAGTAGTATTTCATCGGGACAGGGAAACATTCAGTACTTC
TRBV27	NA	NA	TRBJ2-7	CASSSHRTYEQYF	TGTGCCAGCAGTTCCCACAGAACCTACGAGCAGTACTTC
TRBV3-1/TRBV3-2	NA	NA	TRBJ1-2	CASSQGTGGWGYTF	TGTGCCAGCAGCCAGGGGACGGGTGGATGGGGCTACACCTTC
TRBV30	NA	NA	TRBJ2-1	CAWASRDEQFF	TGTGCCTGGGCCTCCCGGGACGAGCAGTTCTTC
TRBV19	NA	NA	TRBJ1-5	CASTRWVDQPQHF	TGTGCCAGTACCAGATGGGTGGATCAGCCCCAGCATTTT
TRBV13	NA	NA	TRBJ1-6	CASSFREGSYNSPLHF	TGTGCCAGCAGCTTCAGGGAAGGATCTTATAATTCACCCCTCCACTTT
TRBV4-1	NA	NA	TRBJ1-6	CASSQGGPNSPLHF	TGCGCCAGCAGCCAAGGAGGACCTAATTCACCCCTCCACTTT
TRBV7-2	few	NA	TRBJ2-7	CASSPGGYEQYF	TGTGCCAGCAGTCCCGGGGGCTACGAGCAGTACTTC
TRBV7-9	NA	NA	TRBJ1-1	CATDEGAGTEAFF	TGTGCCACGGACGAGGGTGCGGGCACTGAAGCTTTCTTT
TRBV19	NA	NA	TRBJ1-5	CASSIDPKGDRNQPQHF	TGTGCCAGTAGTATAGATCCGAAGGGGGATCGCAATCAGCCCCAGCATTTT
TRBV11-3	NA	NA	TRBJ1-2	CASSLGFSDGYTF	TGTGCCAGCAGCTTAGGGTTCTCTGATGGCTACACCTTC
TRBV6-2/TRBV6-3	NA	TRBD1	TRBJ2-5	CASSSRTGKETQYF	TGTGCCAGCAGTTCCCGGACAGGAAAAGAGACCCAGTACTTC